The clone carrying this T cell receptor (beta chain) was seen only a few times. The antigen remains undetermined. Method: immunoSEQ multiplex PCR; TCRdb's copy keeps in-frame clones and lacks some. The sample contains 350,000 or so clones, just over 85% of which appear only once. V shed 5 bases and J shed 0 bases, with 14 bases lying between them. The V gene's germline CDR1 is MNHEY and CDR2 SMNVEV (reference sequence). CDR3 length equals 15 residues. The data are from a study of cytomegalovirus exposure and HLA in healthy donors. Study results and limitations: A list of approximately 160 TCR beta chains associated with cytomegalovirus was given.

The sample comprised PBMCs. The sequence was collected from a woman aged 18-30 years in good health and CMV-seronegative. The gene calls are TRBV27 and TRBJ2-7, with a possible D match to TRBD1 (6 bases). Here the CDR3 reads CASSPKLTGSYEQYF. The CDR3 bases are TGTGCCAGCAGTCCAAAATTGACAGGCTCCTACGAGCAGTACTTC.